Following are 30 T cell receptor beta chains from one sample sequenced in a study of vaccination effects on CD4 cells after COVID-19 (dated by TCRdb to between 2021 and 2023). Their antigens are not known. To identify antigen-specific CD4+ T cell clonotypes by their expansion, the ViraFEST assay first stimulated PBMC with viral peptide pools and then applied TCR sequencing. After around eleven days of culture, CD4+ T cells were isolated with the EasySep CD4+ T cell isolation kit. Negative nucleocapsid antibody results before and after vaccination confirmed that the healthy vaccine recipients had no prior SARS-CoV-2 infection. To prepare the library, the immunoSEQ multiplex PCR assay was applied. Imported from immuneACCESS, the table was reduced by TCRdb to in-frame sequences with V and J called. These copies leave out some clones; in studies compared against another copy, an unresolved V gene accounts for under half, and the cause of the remainder is not known. Recorded for this sample are 40,000 to 45,000 clones; over 75% of them occurred a single time. Jointly, the top ten make up 2.5% to 3% of the sample.

The starting material was CD4+ T cells from PBMCs cultured with HCoV-NL63 spike peptides, obtained before COVID-19 vaccination. The meaning of the sample's cell subset or site label: HCoV-NL63 spike overlapping peptide pool stimulation. Receptor source: a human donor who received a COVID-19 vaccine.

The genes are TRBV7-2 and TRBJ1-1; D not certain. Germline loops: CDR1 SGHTA, CDR2 FQGNSA. The CDR3 is 13 amino acids. V was trimmed by 2 bases and J by 11 bases, leaving 15 bases between them. The chain's CDR3 is CASSLRAQLGAFF. CDR3 nucleotide sequence: TGTGCCAGCAGCTTAAGGGCCCAACTTGGGGCTTTCTTT.

This clone was detected only a few times. The V and J genes are TRBV6-6 and TRBJ1-3; D call uncertain. Germline V gene lookup returns CDR1 MNHNY and CDR2 SVGAGI (reference sequence). The CDR3 totals 14 residues. The V end lost 8 bases, the J end lost 0 bases, and 11 bases lay between the germline ends. CDR3 DNA sequence: TGTGCCAGCTCGCGGGTCTACTCTGGAAACACCATATATTTT. Translated, it gives CASSRVYSGNTIYF.

The J gene is TRBJ1-1, the V gene TRBV9; D remains ambiguous. V lost 4 bases and J 1 base, leaving 11 bases between the germline ends. Per the germline V gene, CDR1 is SGDLS and CDR2 is YYNGEE. CDR3 length equals 14 residues. The CDR3 DNA sequence: TGTGCCAGCAGCCCTCGGCCTTGGAACACTGAAGCTTTCTTT. Protein product: CASSPRPWNTEAFF.

This chain uses TRBV5-1 with TRBJ2-2; D is possibly TRBD1 or TRBD2 (5 bases each). The germline V gene encodes CDR1 SGHRS and CDR2 YFSETQ. Between the trimmed V and J ends, which lost 0 bases and 5 bases, there was a span of 20 bases. The CDR3 contains 18 residues. This CDR3 reads CASSLGARDDFSTGELFF. The DNA of the CDR3 is TGCGCCAGCAGCTTGGGGGCCCGGGACGACTTTAGTACCGGGGAGCTGTTTTTT.

The V gene is TRBV2, the J gene TRBJ1-6, with 10 bases lining up with TRBD1. CDR3 length: 16 amino acids. The ends lost 0 bases at V and 10 bases at J; junction bases unmatched: 6. Germline CDR1 is SNHLY and CDR2 is FYNNEI. The DNA of the CDR3 is TGTGCCAGCAGTGAAGCCGGGACAGGGGAGGGCTCACCCCTCCACTTT. Its protein product is CASSEAGTGEGSPLHF. Supplemented by reference TRBV2 and TRBJ1-6, the full variable domain reads EPEVTQTPSHQVTQMGQEVILRCVPISNHLYFYWYRQILGQKVEFLVSFYNNEISEKSEIFDDQFSVERPDGSNFTLKIRSTKLEDSAMYFCASSEAGTGEGSPLHFGNGTRLTVT.

This chain connects TRBV6-5 to TRBJ1-1; 7 positions match TRBD1. The V gene end was trimmed by 6 bases and the J gene end by 0 bases; junction bases not matched to a gene: 1. The CDR3 consists of 13 residues. Germline V gives CDR1 MNHEY, CDR2 SVGAGI. This CDR3 is CASRTGLNTEAFF. DNA for the CDR3: TGTGCCAGCAGGACAGGGCTGAACACTGAAGCTTTCTTT.

The chain uses TRBV7-2 and TRBJ1-1; D possibly corresponds to TRBD1 (6 bases). This CDR3 spans 13 amino acids. With 8 bases removed from V and 6 bases from J, the gap between germline ends came to 16 bases. Germline V gene data show CDR1 as SGHTA and CDR2 as FQGNSA. The CDR3 DNA is TGTGCCAGCCGTAGAACAGGGCGGTCTGAAGCTTTCTTT. Its protein product is CASRRTGRSEAFF.

This clone was observed a single time. The chain employs TRBV12-3 or TRBV12-4 and TRBJ1-4; 8 bases align to TRBD1. CDR3 length: 13 amino acids. V dropped 6 bases and J dropped 10; count of bases not matched to a gene: 7. Here the CDR3 reads CASRSGQGGKLFF. The CDR3 DNA sequence: TGTGCCAGCAGATCTGGACAGGGAGGAAAACTGTTTTTT.

This chain connects TRBV20-1 to TRBJ1-2, with TRBD1 as a possible D gene (6 bases). The CDR3 runs to 12 residues. Trimming pared 3 bases from V and 6 bases from J, leaving 11 bases between. The V gene's germline CDR1 is DFQATT and CDR2 SNEGSKA (reference sequence). This CDR3 reads CSASTAGDGYTF. For the CDR3, the DNA is TGCAGTGCTAGTACGGCAGGGGATGGCTACACCTTC.

V and J are TRBV3-1 (or the pseudogene TRBV3-2) and TRBJ2-6; D is uncertain. The CDR3 is 17 amino acids. V dropped 0 bases and J dropped 0 bases, with 9 bases sitting between them. Germline loops: CDR1 LGHDT, CDR2 YNNKEL (reference sequence). The CDR3 spells CASSQDPSFSGANVLTF. The CDR3 nucleotides are TGTGCCAGCAGCCAAGACCCCTCTTTCTCTGGGGCCAACGTCCTGACTTTC.

CDR3 protein: CASSNAGRAYYNQETQYF. The CDR3 nucleotides are TGTGCCAGCAGCAACGCGGGGCGGGCATATTATAATCAAGAGACCCAGTACTTC. The rearrangement joins TRBV21-1 to TRBJ2-5; TRBD2, the table's D call, was not compared with the DNA. TRBV21-1 is listed as a pseudogene. CDR3 length: 18 residues.

This clone was detected a few times. The rearrangement links TRBV5-1 to TRBJ2-2; 9 nucleotides agree with TRBD2. V lost 4 bases and J lost 6; bases outside the gene matches: 4. Per germline, CDR1 SGHRS and CDR2 YFSETQ. The CDR3 covers 14 residues. CDR3 sequence (DNA): TGCGCCAGCAGCAATAGCGGGGGCCCCGGGGAGCTGTTTTTT. Translated, it gives CASSNSGGPGELFF.

The genes are TRBV7-3 and TRBJ2-1, with 7 bases fitting TRBD1. The V gene end was trimmed by 5 bases and the J gene end by 6 bases; junction bases not matched to a gene: 7. There are 14 residues in the CDR3. Germline V lookup: CDR1 SGHTA, CDR2 FQGTGA. The CDR3, as DNA: TGTGCCAGCAGCGGCGGACAGGTCGGCAATGAGCAGTTCTTC. Its translation: CASSGGQVGNEQFF. The full variable domain, with the rest looked up from reference TRBV7-3 and TRBJ2-1, is GAGVSQTPSNKVTEKGKYVELRCDPISGHTALYWYRQSLGQGPEFLIYFQGTGAADDSGLPNDRFFAVRPEGSVSTLKIQRTERGDSAVYLCASSGGQVGNEQFFGPGTRLTVL.

The chain carries TRBV5-4 and TRBJ1-6; D not certain. The length of the CDR3 is 17 residues. V was cut by 0 bases and J by 6 bases, with 16 bases left in between. The V gene's germline CDR1 is SGHNT and CDR2 YYREEE (reference sequence). CDR3 sequence: CASSLGSPLDLNSPLHF. The CDR3 DNA reads TGTGCCAGCAGCTTGGGATCTCCCCTAGACCTTAATTCACCCCTCCACTTT.

The rearrangement joins TRBV7-2 to TRBJ2-3, with D unresolved. V was pared by 2 bases and J by 2 bases, with 2 bases between. Germline CDR1 SGHTA, CDR2 FQGNSA. The CDR3 loop spans 12 amino acids. CDR3 DNA: TGTGCCAGCAGCTTATACACAGATACGCAGTATTTT. It encodes CASSLYTDTQYF.

V and J are TRBV6-1 and TRBJ2-5; TRBD1 is a possible D gene (6 bases). This CDR3 contains 12 residues. Germline V gene sequence: CDR1 MNHNS, CDR2 SASEGT. Deletions cut 4 bases from V and 3 bases from J, with 6 bases between. CDR3 sequence reads: CASSAGEETQYF. The CDR3 DNA reads TGTGCCAGCAGTGCAGGGGAAGAGACCCAGTACTTC.

This chain connects TRBV9 to TRBJ1-1; the D gene is possibly TRBD1 (5 bases). Germline CDR1 reads SGDLS; CDR2 reads YYNGEE. V gave up 6 bases and J gave up 1 base, with 19 bases separating them. The CDR3 covers 16 residues. The CDR3 DNA sequence: TGTGCCAGCAAAAATATGGCGGGTGGGACGAACACTGAAGCTTTCTTT. Translating it yields CASKNMAGGTNTEAFF.

The chain joins TRBV19 to TRBJ1-5; D is ambiguous. V shed 2 bases and J shed 5 bases, with 7 bases lying between them. The CDR3 is made up of 13 amino acids. Germline-derived CDR1 and CDR2 are LNHDA and SQIVND (reference sequence). In DNA, the CDR3 is TGTGCCAGTAGTATACAGTGGGATCAGCCCCAGCATTTT. It yields the protein CASSIQWDQPQHF.

This clone turned up a few times. V is TRBV7-9 and J is TRBJ1-4; D remains ambiguous. The CDR3 extends over 15 amino acids. The germline V and J ends were trimmed by 6 bases and 3 bases, with 14 bases remaining between them. CDR1 SEHNR and CDR2 FQNEAQ come from the germline V gene (reference sequence). The CDR3 coding sequence is TGTGCCAGCAGTCGGGAGGTCGCGGCTAATGAAAAACTGTTTTTT. Translated: CASSREVAANEKLFF.

The chain employs TRBV10-3 and TRBJ2-1; D not certain. This CDR3 region has 15 residues. Germline V gives CDR1 ENHRY, CDR2 SYGVKD. V was trimmed by 0 bases and J by 2 bases, leaving 8 bases between them. The DNA of the CDR3 is TGTGCCATCAGTGAGTCGGTAGAGCCCTACAATGAGCAGTTCTTC. This codes for CAISESVEPYNEQFF.

This clone has a handful of counts. The chain is built from TRBV7-9 and TRBJ1-4; D is uncertain. The CDR3 runs 17 residues. Trimming pared 4 bases from V and 7 bases from J, leaving 22 bases between. Germline-derived CDR1 and CDR2 are SEHNR and FQNEAQ (reference sequence). Here the CDR3 DNA reads TGTGCCAGCAGCTCCCAAAAGCTGAGAAGGACGGCTGAAAAACTGTTTTTT. It is translated as CASSSQKLRRTAEKLFF.

The chain employs TRBV7-3 and TRBJ2-5, with D unclear. The V gene's germline CDR1 is SGHTA and CDR2 FQGTGA. The CDR3 length is 14 residues. V gave up 5 bases and J gave up 5 bases, with 15 bases separating them. The CDR3, as DNA: TGTGCCAGCAGCCCTGGGTATGTCCAGGAGACCCAGTACTTC. This sequence encodes CASSPGYVQETQYF.

The J gene is TRBJ1-1, the V gene TRBV19; D is unresolved. The V end lost 3 bases, the J end lost 3 bases, and 14 bases lay between the germline ends. The germline V gene encodes CDR1 LNHDA and CDR2 SQIVND (reference sequence). The CDR3 sequence is 15 residues long. CDR3 amino acids: CASSIGRQRHTEAFF. In DNA form, the CDR3 reads TGTGCCAGTAGTATCGGTCGGCAGAGGCACACTGAAGCTTTCTTT. Using reference TRBV19 and TRBJ1-1 for the parts outside the CDR3, the full variable domain is DGGITQSPKYLFRKEGQNVTLSCEQNLNHDAMYWYRQDPGQGLRLIYYSQIVNDFQKGDIAEGYSVSREKKESFPLTVTSAQKNPTAFYLCASSIGRQRHTEAFFGQGTRLTVV.

The V and J genes are TRBV27 and TRBJ2-2; D not certain. This CDR3 has 19 residues. Trimming stripped 7 bases from V and 2 bases from J, with 26 bases between. Germline CDR1 reads MNHEY; CDR2 reads SMNVEV (reference sequence). The CDR3, as DNA: TGTGCCAGCATACAAAAAGCCTTCTTTCCTACCTCTAACACCGGGGAGCTGTTTTTT. It is translated as CASIQKAFFPTSNTGELFF.

This clone appeared a single time. The gene calls are TRBV7-2 and TRBJ1-4; no reliable D call. The CDR3 is 15 amino acids. The ends were cut back, 5 bases at V and 3 bases at J, with 13 bases in the middle. The V gene's germline CDR1 is SGHTA and CDR2 FQGNSA. CDR3 residues: CASSPQVSSNEKLFF. The CDR3 bases are TGTGCCAGCAGCCCCCAGGTTTCTTCTAATGAAAAACTGTTTTTT. Using reference TRBV7-2 and TRBJ1-4 for the parts outside the CDR3, the full variable domain is GAGVSQSPSNKVTEKGKDVELRCDPISGHTALYWYRQSLGQGLEFLIYFQGNSAPDKSGLPSDRFSAERTGGSVSTLTIQRTQQEDSAVYLCASSPQVSSNEKLFFGSGTQLSVL.

V is TRBV24-1 and J is TRBJ2-1, with 8 bases matching TRBD2. The CDR3 is 16 residues long. With V trimmed by 6 bases and J by 7 bases, 13 bases remained unmatched. Looked up from germline, CDR1 is KGHDR and CDR2 is SFDVKD. The CDR3 reads CATSHGSGRGANEQFF. CDR3 sequence (DNA): TGTGCCACCAGTCATGGGTCGGGGCGGGGGGCGAATGAGCAGTTCTTC.

This rearrangement joins TRBV11-3 to TRBJ2-3, with TRBD2 matching over 8 bases. Germline CDR1 is SGHNT and CDR2 is YENEEA. The trim removed 5 bases at V and 0 bases at J, leaving 4 bases unmatched. CDR3 length: 15 amino acids. In DNA, the CDR3 is TGTGCCAGCAGCCCGGGGGGGTCTAGCACAGATACGCAGTATTTT. This sequence encodes CASSPGGSSTDTQYF.

This sequence joins TRBV3-1 (or the pseudogene TRBV3-2) and TRBJ2-7; TRBD2 aligns across 7 bases. CDR1 and CDR2 (germline): LGHDT, YNNKEL (reference sequence). This CDR3 is 15 amino acids long. V trimming: 1 base; J trimming: 6 bases; junction bases outside the gene matches: 9. CDR3 bases: TGTGCCAGCAGCCAAGGGGGACTTGGGGGGGTCGAGCAGTACGTC. As protein: CASSQGGLGGVEQYV.

The chain carries TRBV15 and TRBJ2-7; TRBD1 or TRBD2 may be the D gene (6 bases each). The germline CDR1 and CDR2 sequences are LNHNV and YYDKDF (reference sequence). This CDR3 is 17 amino acids long. Trimming cost V 0 bases and J 3 bases, with 18 bases left between them. CDR3: CATSRDPLRGQHYEQYV. The CDR3 DNA reads as TGTGCCACCAGCAGAGATCCCCTCCGGGGGCAGCACTACGAGCAGTACGTC.

DNA of the CDR3: TGCGCCAGCAGCCCTCTTGGGACAACTAATGAAAAACTGTTTTTT. It specifies CASSPLGTTNEKLFF. The V gene is TRBV5-1, the J gene TRBJ1-4; D is unclear. The CDR3 covers 15 residues. V was cut by 4 bases and J by 0 bases, with 10 bases left in between. Germline loops: CDR1 SGHRS, CDR2 YFSETQ.